The text below deals with one T cell receptor (beta chain). Produced via immunoSEQ multiplex PCR; TCRdb's table is partial and in-frame only. The data hold just under 65,000 clones, with 91% observed a single time. This specimen belongs to a study of T cell changes during pregnancy in multiple sclerosis. The CDR3 contains 15 residues. Losses at the gene ends were 2 bases for V and 5 bases for J; bases not matched to a gene: 7. The V gene's germline CDR1 is GTSNPN and CDR2 SVGIG (reference sequence). The sequenced sample was peripheral blood, obtained after pregnancy. The genes are TRBV30 and TRBJ1-5, with 9 bases aligning to TRBD1. The clonotype comes from a female donor in good health, enrolled as a control in a pregnancy study. The DNA for the CDR3 is TGTGCCTGGAGTAGGAACAGGGGGCCAGATCAGCCCCAGCATTTT. The encoded protein is CAWSRNRGPDQPQHF.